This is a list of T cell receptor beta chains from one sample in a study of blood T cell repertoires in COVID-19. Profiling relied on immunoSEQ multiplex PCR, and the TCRdb table lists in-frame clones only, not all of them. The table includes some 140,000 clones, about 85% detected once. The sample was peripheral blood. The source is a man in his sixties with COVID-19, enrolled during active disease. Each CDR3 is given with its conserved first and last residue. D genes are given only for firm matches. The listing skips clone size in some rows; elsewhere it reads once, few, many or a size class.

-	-	TRBV3-1/TRBV3-2	TRBJ1-1	CASSQAGVISTEAFF	TGTGCCAGCAGCCAAGCAGGGGTAATCAGCACTGAAGCTTTCTTT
TRBD2	-	TRBV16	TRBJ2-7	CASSQTGTSGVEQYF	TGTGCCAGCAGCCAAACCGGGACTAGCGGGGTCGAGCAGTACTTC
TRBD1	-	TRBV7-2	TRBJ2-1	CASSLATNRDRGPTGRNEQFF	TGTGCCAGCAGCTTAGCGACAAACCGGGACAGGGGGCCCACCGGGCGGAATGAGCAGTTCTTC
-	-	TRBV12-3/TRBV12-4	TRBJ1-4	CASSLTGEKLFF	TGTGCCAGCAGTTTAACGGGTGAAAAACTGTTTTTT
-	few	TRBV15	TRBJ1-2	CATSRDGGRLRDLYGYTF	TGTGCCACCAGCAGAGATGGGGGGAGACTCAGAGACCTCTATGGCTACACCTTC
TRBD2	-	TRBV6-2/TRBV6-3	TRBJ2-2	CASSWTSGGTGELFF	TGTGCCAGCAGTTGGACTAGCGGGGGCACCGGGGAGCTGTTTTTT
-	-	TRBV30	TRBJ1-1	CAWRVPPGNTEAFF	TGTGCCTGGAGGGTCCCCCCAGGGAACACTGAAGCTTTCTTT
-	-	TRBV12-3/TRBV12-4	TRBJ1-4	CASSRGQKGLFF	TGTGCCAGCAGCCGAGGACAGAAGGGACTGTTTTTT
-	-	TRBV19	TRBJ1-5	CASSIVEGNQPQHF	TGTGCCAGTAGTATAGTGGAGGGAAACCAGCCCCAGCATTTT
TRBD1	few	TRBV6-6	TRBJ1-2	CASNRQGTALGDYGYTF	TGTGCCAGCAATCGACAGGGTACGGCTCTAGGTGACTATGGCTACACCTTC
TRBD2	-	TRBV18	TRBJ2-5	CASSPLPRTSGRQETQYF	TGTGCCAGCTCACCCCTACCCCGGACTAGCGGGAGACAAGAGACCCAGTACTTC